This TCR beta chain was sequenced in a study of shared clonotypes between healthy human individuals. The repertoire was sequenced with immunoSEQ multiplex PCR; TCRdb's copy has only in-frame clones and lacks some. The sample has around 2,000,000 clones; roughly 94% are singletons. CD45RO-negative, CCR7-positively selected cells formed the naive CD8 fraction, excluding terminally differentiated effector memory CD45RA+ cells. From germline, CDR1 is MGHRA and CDR2 YSYEKL. The CDR3 runs to 15 residues. V gave up 4 bases and J gave up 4 bases; unmatched junction bases: 7. J is TRBJ1-2 and V is TRBV4-1; 9 bases are a match to TRBD1. Sequences were obtained from naive CD8+ T cells sorted from blood. This clonotype originated in a man aged 18 to 29 in good health. CDR3 in amino acids: CASSPSQGAAYGYTF. CDR3 DNA sequence: TGCGCCAGCAGCCCGTCACAGGGGGCGGCCTATGGCTACACCTTC.